This T cell receptor beta chain was found in a study of T cell responses to AZD1222 COVID-19 vaccine. Whole-study results and caveats: The study reported that nearly half of spike-specific TCRs target unmutated variant regions.

Some clones are missing from TCRdb's copy, which holds only in-frame ones; the method was immunoSEQ multiplex PCR. The sample has fewer than 200,000 clones; 94% are singletons. Trimming took off 0 bases at V and 4 bases at J, with 7 bases between the two ends. CDR3 length: 13 residues. The germline gives CDR1 SGDLS, CDR2 YYNGEE. Turning to this clone: Its antigen is undetermined.

Source: peripheral blood, taken 28 days after the second AZD1222 dose. The J gene is TRBJ1-2, the V gene TRBV9; D ambiguous. The sequence derives from an adult who received the AZD1222 COVID-19 vaccine. The CDR3 DNA follows: TGTGCCAGCAGCGTAGAACATGGCTATGGCTACACCTTC. This codes for CASSVEHGYGYTF.